This T cell receptor (beta chain) was sequenced in a study of cytomegalovirus exposure and HLA in healthy donors (dated by TCRdb to 2016 to 2017). Regarding the complete study: The 666 repertoires of the first cohort and the approximately 110 validation repertoires were produced on the same platform, according to a later analysis. The study aimed to test whether cataloging public T cell receptors could reveal signatures of past pathogen exposure. Along with the roughly 700-subject first cohort, a separate validation cohort of over a hundred different subjects was used. To predict cytomegalovirus infection status, the study brought together high-throughput TCR immunosequencing, statistical association of individual TCRs with disease status, and machine learning.

Its CDR3 holds 14 amino acids, cysteine through phenylalanine. Left in the record is the CDR3 DNA by itself, 42 bases read in frame from the first base. CDR1 and CDR2 (WSHSY, SAAADI) derive from the germline V gene. The V end loses 6 bases and the J end loses 3 bases, and a stretch of 15 bases separates them. To note about this clone: What this receptor recognizes is not known. No per-base quality is available; no much larger clone lies one base away.

Points the paper makes about the study in general: A later analysis found that TCRs clustered in the first cohort also tended to co-occur in the 95 to 150 validation repertoires, with 94% of cluster scores above 0. The study gave a list of around 170 TCR beta chains associated with cytomegalovirus. The authors suggested that the approach could potentially be extended to other disease states and immunological phenotypes. All 120 or so repertoires were used to score co-occurrence in the validation cohort in a later analysis, because that analysis had no HLA typing for the cohort. Most TCR sequences were observed very rarely across donors, whereas some public TCRs were present in many individuals. Cytomegalovirus status was reported to be diagnosed by the classifier with high specificity and sensitivity in both the original and validation cohorts. In vitro tests confirmed that a few of the cytomegalovirus-associated TCR beta chains recognize cytomegalovirus antigens.

Separate from the approximately 700-subject first cohort, the validation cohort of 95 to 150 subjects was the group to which the donors belonged. The library was built by means of the immunoSEQ multiplex PCR assay. On the authors' methods: To diagnose cytomegalovirus status from the catalog of TCR beta chain sequences, a statistical classification framework was built. Imported from immuneACCESS, the table was reduced by TCRdb to in-frame sequences with V and J called. These copies leave out some clones; in studies compared against another copy, an unresolved V gene accounts for under half, and the cause of the remainder is not known. That table supplies the V and J calls and clone size; D and trimming were determined from the DNA. The sample table records tens of thousands of clones; approximately 90% of these occur just once. The top ten clonotypes cover 3.5% to 4% of the sample.

Input material: PBMCs. This clonotype was obtained from a young woman in good health and CMV-seropositive. The chain links TRBV10-2 with TRBJ2-7, with TRBD1 perhaps the D gene, on 6 matching bases. The DNA reads as follows: TGCGCCAGCAGACCTGCTGGGGGCCTCTACGAGCAGTACTTC. Its protein reads: CASRPAGGLYEQYF.